The 17 T cell receptor beta chains given below trace back to one sample, sequenced in a study of cytomegalovirus exposure and HLA in healthy donors. It was with 60 Vbeta and 13 Jbeta primers that the PCR ran. Clones were sequenced by immunoSEQ multiplex PCR, and TCRdb holds only the in-frame ones, with some missing. The repertoire holds fewer than 150,000 clones, 76% seen once, with around 3.6% in the top ten. The sequencing input was PBMCs. All receptors come from a man younger than 35 in good health and CMV-seronegative.

The CDR3 region has the DNA TGTGCCAGCAGTCTAACAGCGGGAGAACGAAATGAGCAGTTCTTC. Translating gives CASSLTAGERNEQFF. The chain recombines TRBV6-5 with TRBJ2-1, with 8 positions matching TRBD2. The CDR3 sequence is 15 residues long. Germline V gene lookup returns CDR1 MNHEY and CDR2 SVGAGI. The V segment lost 5 bases and the J segment 7 bases; nucleotides outside the gene matches: 10.

The gene calls are TRBV5-6 and TRBJ2-1; TRBD1 matches at 10 bases. V lost 3 bases and J lost 8; bases outside the gene matches: 5. The CDR3 spans 14 residues. Germline CDR1 SGHDT, CDR2 YYEEEE. The CDR3 DNA reads as TGTGCCAGCAGCTCGGGACAGGGGCGCGATGAGCAGTTCTTC. Translation: CASSSGQGRDEQFF.

V and J are TRBV30 and TRBJ1-2; 7 bases align to TRBD1. The J segment lost 4 bases and the V segment lost 5 bases, leaving 10 bases of the junction unmatched. CDR1 is GTSNPN, CDR2 SVGIG, per germline (reference sequence). CDR3 length: 14 amino acids. This chain's CDR3 is CAWAVSGTAYGYTF. CDR3 DNA sequence: TGTGCCTGGGCGGTTTCCGGGACAGCCTATGGCTACACCTTC. The whole variable domain, remainder taken from reference TRBV30 and TRBJ1-2, is SQTIHQWPATLVQPVGSPLSLECTVEGTSNPNLYWYRQAAGRGLQLLFYSVGIGQISSEVPQNLSASRPQDRQFILSSKKLLLSDSGFYLCAWAVSGTAYGYTFGSGTRLTVV.

The chain couples TRBV27 to TRBJ2-5; TRBD1 agrees at 7 bases. The closer fit of TRBJ2-7 to the DNA end suggests the J call may be wrong. There are 13 residues in the CDR3. CDR1 MNHEY and CDR2 SMNVEV come from the germline V gene (reference sequence). As DNA, the CDR3 is TGTGCCAGCGGTTACCGGGACAGCTACGAGCAGTACTTC. Its protein product is CASGYRDSYEQYF.

This clone occurred once. DNA for the CDR3: TGTGCCAGCAGCGTAGCTGCACTTAATTCACCCCTCCACTTT. This encodes CASSVAALNSPLHF. The rearrangement joins TRBV9 to TRBJ1-6, with D hard to call. There are 14 residues in the CDR3. Between the trimmed V and J ends, which lost 0 bases and 6 bases, there was a span of 7 bases. In germline, CDR1 is SGDLS, CDR2 YYNGEE.

The rearrangement uses TRBV5-4 and TRBJ1-1; perhaps TRBD1 as D (6 bases). CDR3 size: 14 residues. Trimming cost V 7 bases and J 2 bases, with 15 bases left between them. The germline gives CDR1 SGHNT, CDR2 YYREEE (reference sequence). The CDR3 loop reads CASGLDRKNTEAFF. The CDR3 DNA sequence: TGTGCCAGCGGCCTAGACAGGAAAAACACTGAAGCTTTCTTT.

The chain employs TRBV5-8 and TRBJ2-7; D is unresolved. Trimming shortened V by 0 bases and J by 3 bases, and 7 bases separated the two germline ends. CDR1 SGHTS and CDR2 YDEGEE come from the germline V gene. The CDR3 consists of 13 residues. The CDR3 sequence is CASSLEAGYEQYF. The CDR3, as DNA: TGTGCCAGCAGCTTGGAGGCAGGCTACGAGCAGTACTTC.

The chain couples TRBV18 to TRBJ1-6; possibly TRBD1 for D (5 bases). CDR3 length equals 16 residues. Germline V gives CDR1 KGHSH, CDR2 LQKENI. The ends were cut back, 3 bases at V and 6 bases at J, with 15 bases in the middle. DNA of the CDR3: TGTGCCAGCTCACCCGTAGGGAGGGGTAGTAATTCACCCCTCCACTTT. Residues: CASSPVGRGSNSPLHF. The full variable domain, with the rest looked up from reference TRBV18 and TRBJ1-6, is NAGVMQNPRHLVRRRGQEARLRCSPMKGHSHVYWYRQLPEEGLKFMVYLQKENIIDESGMPKERFSAEFPKEGPSILRIQQVVRGDSAAYFCASSPVGRGSNSPLHFGNGTRLTVT.

The V and J genes are TRBV18 and TRBJ1-6; D may be TRBD1 (6 bases). Trimming cost V 2 bases and J 5 bases, with 10 bases left between them. The germline V gene has CDR1 KGHSH and CDR2 LQKENI. The CDR3 runs to 15 residues. The CDR3 coding sequence is TGTGCCAGCTCACCAGCAGGGGCCAATAATTCACCCCTCCACTTT. It encodes CASSPAGANNSPLHF.

This sequence joins TRBV27 and TRBJ2-7; D is undetermined. Trimming removed 3 bases from V and 3 bases from J, with 9 bases in between. CDR3 length: 13 residues. CDR1 and CDR2 (germline): MNHEY, SMNVEV (reference sequence). The CDR3 here is CASSLYVDYEQYF. The CDR3 DNA follows: TGTGCCAGCAGTTTGTATGTAGACTACGAGCAGTACTTC.

Here the CDR3 reads CASSLGQGTGELFF. The CDR3 bases are TGCGCCAGCAGCTTGGGACAGGGAACCGGGGAGCTGTTTTTT. The J gene is TRBJ2-2, the V gene TRBV5-1, with TRBD1 matching 7 bases. CDR1 and CDR2 from the germline V gene are SGHRS and YFSETQ. This CDR3 has 14 residues. With 0 bases clipped from V and 5 bases from J, the junction kept 1 base outside the gene matches.

The V gene is TRBV9, the J gene TRBJ2-7; TRBD2 aligns across 8 bases. V shed 3 bases and J 1 base; nucleotides not matched to a gene: 6. Germline V lookup: CDR1 SGDLS, CDR2 YYNGEE. The CDR3 spans 15 residues. The CDR3 region has the DNA TGTGCCAGCAGCGCGGGGGGGGTTGGGTCCTACGAGCAGTACTTC. Protein: CASSAGGVGSYEQYF.

This sequence joins TRBV9 and TRBJ2-7; 9 bases are a match to TRBD1. CDR3 length: 16 residues. CDR1 SGDLS and CDR2 YYNGEE come from the germline V gene. Germline trimming cut 0 bases from V and 2 bases from J; bases unmatched to any gene: 6. CDR3 nucleotide sequence: TGTGCCAGCAGCGTAGGTTGGAGACAGGGGGCCTACGAGCAGTACTTC. Translating gives CASSVGWRQGAYEQYF.

The chain uses TRBV7-9 and TRBJ1-2, with 7 bases matching TRBD1. The CDR3 loop spans 14 amino acids. Germline-derived CDR1 and CDR2 are SEHNR and FQNEAQ (reference sequence). The ends lost 3 bases at V and 5 bases at J; junction bases unmatched: 6. The CDR3 region has the DNA TGTGCCAGCAGCTTGGCCGGGACAGTTTATGGCTACACCTTC. This gives the protein CASSLAGTVYGYTF.

This rearrangement joins TRBV7-3 to TRBJ2-5; 16 nucleotides align to TRBD2. The CDR3 spans 17 residues. The germline CDR1 and CDR2 sequences are SGHTA and FQGTGA. V dropped 2 bases and J dropped 4; count of bases not matched to a gene: 4. Written as DNA, the CDR3 is TGTGCCAGCAGCTTAGGGGGACTAGCGGGAGGGGGAGAGACCCAGTACTTC. Encoded protein: CASSLGGLAGGGETQYF.

The chain has TRBV28 and TRBJ1-1; 8 bases match TRBD1. Looked up from germline, CDR1 is MDHEN and CDR2 is SYDVKM. V shed 6 bases, J shed 7 bases, and the junction held 10 bases outside the gene matches. The CDR3 has 14 amino acids. CDR3 in amino acids: CASRPLGQEIEAFF. The CDR3 DNA follows: TGTGCCAGCAGGCCTTTGGGACAGGAGATTGAAGCTTTCTTT.

In its sample, this clone was seen once. The chain uses TRBV7-8 and TRBJ2-7, with 11 bases that match TRBD2. The germline CDR1 and CDR2 sequences are SGHVS and FQNEAQ. The CDR3 is 21 amino acids. V dropped 4 bases and J dropped 0; count of bases not matched to a gene: 20. The chain's CDR3 is CASSSRTGWGVAGGSSYEQYF. CDR3 coding DNA: TGTGCCAGCAGCTCTCGGACAGGGTGGGGGGTAGCGGGAGGGAGCTCCTACGAGCAGTACTTC.